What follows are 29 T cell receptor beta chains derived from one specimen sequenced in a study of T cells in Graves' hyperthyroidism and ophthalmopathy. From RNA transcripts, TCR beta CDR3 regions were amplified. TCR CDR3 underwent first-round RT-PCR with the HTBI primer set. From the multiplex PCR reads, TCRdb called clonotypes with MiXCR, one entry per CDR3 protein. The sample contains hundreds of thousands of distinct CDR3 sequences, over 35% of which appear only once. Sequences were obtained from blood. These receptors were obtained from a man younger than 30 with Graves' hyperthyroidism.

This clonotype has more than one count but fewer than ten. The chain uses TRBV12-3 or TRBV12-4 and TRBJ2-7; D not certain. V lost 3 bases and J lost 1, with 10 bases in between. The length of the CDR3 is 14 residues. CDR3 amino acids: CASSFIGPSYEQYF. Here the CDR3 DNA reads TGTGCCAGCAGTTTTATTGGACCATCCTACGAGCAGTACTTC.

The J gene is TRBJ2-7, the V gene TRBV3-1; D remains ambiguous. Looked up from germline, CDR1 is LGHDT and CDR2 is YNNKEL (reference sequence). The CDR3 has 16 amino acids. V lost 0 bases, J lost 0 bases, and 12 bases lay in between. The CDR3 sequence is CASSQDLVGNSYEQYF. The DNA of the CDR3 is TGTGCCAGCAGCCAAGATCTGGTAGGGAACTCCTACGAGCAGTACTTC.

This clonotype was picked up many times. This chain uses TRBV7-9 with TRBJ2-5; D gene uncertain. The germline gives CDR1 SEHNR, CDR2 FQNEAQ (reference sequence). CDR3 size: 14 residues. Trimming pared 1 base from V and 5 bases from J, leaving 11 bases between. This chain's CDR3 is CASSLGPPQETQYF. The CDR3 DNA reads TGTGCCAGCAGCTTAGGTCCTCCCCAGGAGACCCAGTACTTC.

The CDR3: CASVPDGGVREQYF. CDR3 DNA sequence: TGTGCCAGCGTACCCGACGGCGGAGTGAGGGAGCAGTACTTC. The V call is TRBV5-5, the J call TRBJ2-7; D unresolved. The CDR3 runs 14 residues. Germline V lookup: CDR1 SGHKS, CDR2 YYEKEE (reference sequence). V lost 7 bases to trimming and J lost 7 bases, with 21 bases between them.

The CDR3 DNA is TGTGCCAGCAGCCAAGGGGTGGACAACTCCTACGAGCAGTACTTC. Encoded protein: CASSQGVDNSYEQYF. V and J are TRBV7-2 and TRBJ2-7; D is possibly TRBD1 (5 bases). Germline V gene data show CDR1 as SGHTA and CDR2 as FQGNSA. The V end lost 5 bases, the J end lost 0 bases, and 14 bases lay between the germline ends. This CDR3 comprises 15 residues.

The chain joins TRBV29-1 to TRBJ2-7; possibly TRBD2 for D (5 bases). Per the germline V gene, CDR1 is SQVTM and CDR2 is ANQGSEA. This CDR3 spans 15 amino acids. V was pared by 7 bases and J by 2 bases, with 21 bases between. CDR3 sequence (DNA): TGCAGCGCCAGCAGTGAAGGTCGGGGAACCTACGAGCAGTACTTC. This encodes CSASSEGRGTYEQYF.

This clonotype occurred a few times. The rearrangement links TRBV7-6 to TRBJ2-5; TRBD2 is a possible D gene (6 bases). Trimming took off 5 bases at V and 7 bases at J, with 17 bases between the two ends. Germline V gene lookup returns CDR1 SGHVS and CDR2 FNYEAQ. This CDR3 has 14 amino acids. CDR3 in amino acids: CASSVIGAGGTQYF. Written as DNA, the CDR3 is TGTGCCAGCAGCGTAATAGGGGCCGGGGGGACCCAGTACTTC.

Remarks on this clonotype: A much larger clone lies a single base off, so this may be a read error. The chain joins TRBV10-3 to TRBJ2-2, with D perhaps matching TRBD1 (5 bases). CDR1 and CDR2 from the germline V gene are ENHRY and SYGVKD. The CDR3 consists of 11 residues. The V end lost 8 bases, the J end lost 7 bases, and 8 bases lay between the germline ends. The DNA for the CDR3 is TGTGCCATCGGCCAGGGCGGGGAGCTGTTTTTT. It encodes CAIGQGGELFF.

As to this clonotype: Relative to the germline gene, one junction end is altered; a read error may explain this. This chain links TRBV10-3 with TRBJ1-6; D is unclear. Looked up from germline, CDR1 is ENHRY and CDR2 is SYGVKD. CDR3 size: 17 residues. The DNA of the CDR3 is TGTGCCAGCAGTTTATCCCCGACCTTTGGGTCCCTTTCACCCCTCCACTTT. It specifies CASSLSPTFGSLSPLHF.

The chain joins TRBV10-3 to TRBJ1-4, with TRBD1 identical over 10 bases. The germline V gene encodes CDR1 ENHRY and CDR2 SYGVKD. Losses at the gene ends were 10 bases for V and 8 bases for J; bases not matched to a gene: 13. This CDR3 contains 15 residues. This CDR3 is CATGTGDGHAEKLFF. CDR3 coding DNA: TGTGCCACCGGGACAGGGGACGGGCATGCGGAAAAACTGTTTTTT.

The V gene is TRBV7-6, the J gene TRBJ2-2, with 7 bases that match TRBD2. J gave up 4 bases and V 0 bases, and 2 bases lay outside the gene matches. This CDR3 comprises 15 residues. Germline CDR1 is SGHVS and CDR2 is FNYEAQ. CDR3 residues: CASSLAGRATGELFF. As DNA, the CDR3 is TGTGCCAGCAGCTTAGCAGGGAGGGCCACCGGGGAGCTGTTTTTT. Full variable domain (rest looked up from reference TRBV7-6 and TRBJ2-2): GAGVSQSPRYKVTKRGQDVALRCDPISGHVSLYWYRQALGQGPEFLTYFNYEAQQDKSGLPNDRFSAERPEGSISTLTIQRTEQRDSAMYRCASSLAGRATGELFFGEGSRLTVL.

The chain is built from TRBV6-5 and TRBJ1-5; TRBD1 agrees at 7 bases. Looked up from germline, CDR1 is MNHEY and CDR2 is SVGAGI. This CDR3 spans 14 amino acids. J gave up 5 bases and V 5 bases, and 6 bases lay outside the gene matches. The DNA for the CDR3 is TGTGCCAGCAGTCCGGACAGGACCGATCAGCCCCAGCATTTT. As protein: CASSPDRTDQPQHF.

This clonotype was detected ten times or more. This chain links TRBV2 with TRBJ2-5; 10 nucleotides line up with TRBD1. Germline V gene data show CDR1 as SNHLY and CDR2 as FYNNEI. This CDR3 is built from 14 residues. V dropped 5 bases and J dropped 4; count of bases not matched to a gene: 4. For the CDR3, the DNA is TGTGCCAGCAGTCGAGGACAGGGGGGAGAGACCCAGTACTTC. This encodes CASSRGQGGETQYF.

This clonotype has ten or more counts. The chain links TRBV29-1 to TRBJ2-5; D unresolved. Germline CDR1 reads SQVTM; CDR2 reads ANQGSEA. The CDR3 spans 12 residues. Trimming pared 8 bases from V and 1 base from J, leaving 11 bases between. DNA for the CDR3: TGCAGCACCACCCTTATCCAAGAGACCCAGTACTTC. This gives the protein CSTTLIQETQYF.

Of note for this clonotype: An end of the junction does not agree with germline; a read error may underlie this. The CDR3 DNA reads as TGTGCCAGCAGTTACTCGTCGCAGGCAGGGCTCGACGAGCAGTACTTC. This sequence encodes CASSYSSQAGLDEQYF. The chain employs TRBV10-3 and TRBJ2-7, with D maybe TRBD1 (5 bases). The CDR3 has 16 residues. The germline V gene has CDR1 ENHRY and CDR2 SYGVKD.

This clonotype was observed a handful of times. CDR3: CSARDLAEAFF. The CDR3 nucleotides are TGCAGTGCTAGAGATCTTGCTGAAGCTTTCTTT. This rearrangement joins TRBV20-1 to TRBJ1-1; D call uncertain. CDR1 and CDR2 from the germline V gene are DFQATT and SNEGSKA (reference sequence). V lost 0 bases and J lost 6, with 5 bases in between. This CDR3 is 11 amino acids long.

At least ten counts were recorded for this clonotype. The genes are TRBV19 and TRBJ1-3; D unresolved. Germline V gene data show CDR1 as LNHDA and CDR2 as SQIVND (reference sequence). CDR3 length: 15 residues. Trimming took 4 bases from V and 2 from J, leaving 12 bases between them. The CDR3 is CASSTDGYPGNTIYF. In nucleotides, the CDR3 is TGTGCCAGTAGTACCGACGGATACCCTGGAAACACCATATATTTT.

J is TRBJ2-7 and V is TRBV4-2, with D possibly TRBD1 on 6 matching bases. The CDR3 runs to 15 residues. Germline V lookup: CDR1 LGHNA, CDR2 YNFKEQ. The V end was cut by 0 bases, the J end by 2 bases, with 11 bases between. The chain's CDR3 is CASSQDPGETYEQYF. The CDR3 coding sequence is TGTGCCAGCAGCCAAGATCCAGGGGAGACCTACGAGCAGTACTTC.

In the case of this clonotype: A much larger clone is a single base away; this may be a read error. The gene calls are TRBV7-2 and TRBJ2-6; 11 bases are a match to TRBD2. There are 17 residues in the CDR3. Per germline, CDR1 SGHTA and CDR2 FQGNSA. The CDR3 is CANSSLAGGYGANVLTF. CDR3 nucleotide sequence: TGTGCCAACAGCTCCCTAGCGGGGGGTTACGGGGCCAACGTCCTGACTTTC.

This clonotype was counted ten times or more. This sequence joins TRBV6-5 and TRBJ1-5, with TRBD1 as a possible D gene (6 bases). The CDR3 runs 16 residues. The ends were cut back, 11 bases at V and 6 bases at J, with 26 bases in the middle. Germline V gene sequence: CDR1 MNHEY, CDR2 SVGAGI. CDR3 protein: CAVLAGTREWGQPQHF. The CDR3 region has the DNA TGTGCCGTCCTGGCCGGGACACGAGAGTGGGGTCAGCCCCAGCATTTT.

The CDR3: CASRVWRTEGHEQYF. The CDR3 coding sequence is TGTGCCAGCAGAGTTTGGAGGACAGAGGGCCACGAGCAGTACTTC. This chain joins TRBV25-1 and TRBJ2-7; TRBD1 is a possible D gene (6 bases). Germline loops: CDR1 MGHDK, CDR2 SYGVNS. This CDR3 is built from 15 residues. Trimming stripped 6 bases from V and 5 bases from J, with 20 bases between.

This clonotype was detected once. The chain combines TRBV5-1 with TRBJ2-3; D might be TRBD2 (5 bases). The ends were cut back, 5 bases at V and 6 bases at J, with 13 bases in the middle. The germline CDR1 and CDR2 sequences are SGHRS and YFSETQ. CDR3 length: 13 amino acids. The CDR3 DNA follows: TGCGCCAGCAGAGTGGCGGAGCGGGATACGCAGTATTTT. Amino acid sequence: CASRVAERDTQYF.

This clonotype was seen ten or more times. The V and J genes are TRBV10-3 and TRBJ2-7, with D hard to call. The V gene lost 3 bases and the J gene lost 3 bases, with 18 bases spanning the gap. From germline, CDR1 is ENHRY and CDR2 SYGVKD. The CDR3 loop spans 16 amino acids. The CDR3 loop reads CAISDPSYPEVYEQYF. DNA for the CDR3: TGTGCCATCAGTGACCCCTCCTATCCGGAAGTCTACGAGCAGTACTTC.

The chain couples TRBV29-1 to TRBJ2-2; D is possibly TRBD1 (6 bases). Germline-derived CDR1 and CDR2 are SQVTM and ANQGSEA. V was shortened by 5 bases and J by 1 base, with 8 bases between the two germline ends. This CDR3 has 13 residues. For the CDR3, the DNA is TGCAGCGTTTCGGGACAGAACACCGGGGAGCTGTTTTTT. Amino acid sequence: CSVSGQNTGELFF.

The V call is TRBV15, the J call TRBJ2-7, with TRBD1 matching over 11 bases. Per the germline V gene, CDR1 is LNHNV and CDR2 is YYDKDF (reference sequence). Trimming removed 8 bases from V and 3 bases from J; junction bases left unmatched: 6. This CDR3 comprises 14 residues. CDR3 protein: CATAGTGGLYEQYF. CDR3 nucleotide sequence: TGTGCCACCGCCGGGACAGGGGGACTCTACGAGCAGTACTTC.

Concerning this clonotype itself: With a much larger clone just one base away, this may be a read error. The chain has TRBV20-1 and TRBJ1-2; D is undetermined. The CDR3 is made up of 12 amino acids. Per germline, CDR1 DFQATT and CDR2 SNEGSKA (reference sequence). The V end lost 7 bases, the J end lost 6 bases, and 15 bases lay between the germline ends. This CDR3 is CSDGPDGNGYTF. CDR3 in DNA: TGCAGTGATGGGCCCGACGGTAATGGCTACACCTTC.

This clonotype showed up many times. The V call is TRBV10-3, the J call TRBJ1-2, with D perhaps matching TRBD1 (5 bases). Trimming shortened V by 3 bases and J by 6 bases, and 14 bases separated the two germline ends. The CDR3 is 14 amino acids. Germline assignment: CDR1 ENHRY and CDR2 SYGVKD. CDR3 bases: TGTGCCATCAGTGACTTTGGGCAGGGCAATGGCTACACCTTC. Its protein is CAISDFGQGNGYTF.

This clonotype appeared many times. This CDR3 is CASSAQEAYEQYF. For the CDR3, the DNA is TGTGCCAGCAGCGCACAGGAGGCCTACGAGCAGTACTTC. V and J are TRBV7-9 and TRBJ2-7, with D perhaps given as TRBD1 or TRBD2 (5 bases each). V was clipped by 5 bases and J by 2 bases, with 10 bases between them. CDR1 and CDR2 from the germline V gene are SEHNR and FQNEAQ (reference sequence). The CDR3 runs to 13 residues. Using reference TRBV7-9 and TRBJ2-7 for the parts outside the CDR3, the full variable domain is DTGVSQNPRHKITKRGQNVTFRCDPISEHNRLYWYRQTLGQGPEFLTYFQNEAQLEKSRLLSDRFSAERPKGSFSTLEIQRTEQGDSAMYLCASSAQEAYEQYFGPGTRLTVT.

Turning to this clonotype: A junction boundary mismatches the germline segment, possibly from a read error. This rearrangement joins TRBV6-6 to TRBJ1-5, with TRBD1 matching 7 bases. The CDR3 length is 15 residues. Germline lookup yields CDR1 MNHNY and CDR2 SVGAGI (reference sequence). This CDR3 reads CASSGDSLSNPPQHF. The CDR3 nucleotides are TGTGCCAGCAGTGGGGACAGTCTTAGCAATCCGCCCCAGCATTTT.